A single sample is the source of the 21 T cell receptor beta chains below, sequenced in a study of T-cell reconstitution after alpha-beta-depleted transplantation in children. A TCRbeta library incorporating unique molecular identifiers was prepared. TCRdb analysed the PCR reads with MiXCR anew, one entry per CDR3 protein. The repertoire consists of roughly 500,000 distinct CDR3 sequences, with roughly 33% occurring once and the leading ten covering 2% to 3%. The source material was PBMCs from the stem cell graft donor, sampled from the stem cell graft. The receptors originated from a human donor who donated a stem cell graft to a child with aplastic anemia.

This chain links TRBV7-2 with TRBJ2-5; no clear D. Looked up from germline, CDR1 is SGHTA and CDR2 is FQGNSA. The CDR3 runs 15 residues. V was cut by 1 base and J by 4 bases, with 13 bases left in between. The CDR3 loop reads CASSLGAIAGETQYF. The CDR3 DNA follows: TGTGCCAGCAGCTTAGGGGCCATCGCTGGAGAGACCCAGTACTTC. The entire variable domain, with the rest obtained from reference TRBV7-2 and TRBJ2-5, is as follows: GAGVSQSPSNKVTEKGKDVELRCDPISGHTALYWYRQSLGQGLEFLIYFQGNSAPDKSGLPSDRFSAERTGGSVSTLTIQRTQQEDSAVYLCASSLGAIAGETQYFGPGTRLLVL.

This clonotype was seen a few times. The chain links TRBV6-2 or TRBV6-3 to TRBJ1-1, with D hard to call. The germline gives CDR1 MNHEY, CDR2 SVGEGT. CDR3 length equals 14 residues. V lost 7 bases, J lost 4 bases, and 16 bases lay in between. CDR3: CASTLINSGTEAFF. The CDR3 DNA sequence: TGTGCCAGCACCCTAATAAATTCCGGCACTGAAGCTTTCTTT.

The chain combines TRBV9 with TRBJ1-2; no definite D call. Germline V gene lookup returns CDR1 SGDLS and CDR2 YYNGEE. The CDR3 runs to 15 residues. V gave up 3 bases and J gave up 7 bases, with 19 bases separating them. CDR3 coding DNA: TGTGCCAGCAGCGCCCGGGCAGGCCAAGGGTCTGGCTACACCTTC. It codes for CASSARAGQGSGYTF. Variable domain in full (rest from reference TRBV9 and TRBJ1-2): DSGVTQTPKHLITATGQRVTLRCSPRSGDLSVYWYQQSLDQGLQFLIQYYNGEERAKGNILERFSAQQFPDLHSELNLSSLELGDSALYFCASSARAGQGSGYTFGSGTRLTVV.

The sample holds a few counts of this clonotype. V is TRBV5-1 and J is TRBJ2-2, with 9 bases aligning to TRBD1. V was clipped by 0 bases and J by 4 bases; unmatched bases: 7. The CDR3 runs to 17 residues. The germline gives CDR1 SGHRS, CDR2 YFSETQ. CDR3 in amino acids: CASSLVRGQGGTGELFF. DNA of the CDR3: TGCGCCAGCAGCTTGGTACGGGGACAGGGAGGCACCGGGGAGCTGTTTTTT.

This chain joins TRBV4-1 and TRBJ1-1; D is undetermined. This CDR3 spans 14 amino acids. Germline V CDR1 and CDR2: MGHRA, YSYEKL. The ends were cut back, 0 bases at V and 6 bases at J, with 11 bases in the middle. The CDR3 sequence: CASSQDERRSEAFF. The CDR3 DNA sequence: TGCGCCAGCAGCCAAGATGAGAGGAGGTCTGAAGCTTTCTTT.

This clonotype has more than one count but fewer than ten. This sequence joins TRBV29-1 and TRBJ2-2; D gene unclear. Germline V gives CDR1 SQVTM, CDR2 ANQGSEA. The CDR3 extends over 12 amino acids. The V and J ends lost 4 bases and 4 bases respectively, with 7 bases between them. The CDR3 loop is CSVVNPTGELFF. CDR3 nucleotide sequence: TGCAGCGTTGTTAATCCCACCGGGGAGCTGTTTTTT.

This clonotype was seen only a few times. The CDR3 DNA is TGTGCCAGCGGCTACAGGGGGCGAAACAATCAGCCCCAGCATTTT. Its translation: CASGYRGRNNQPQHF. V is TRBV6-5 and J is TRBJ1-5, with 9 bases identical to TRBD1. J was trimmed by 3 bases and V by 8 bases; bases with no gene match: 8. Germline loops: CDR1 MNHEY, CDR2 SVGAGI. The CDR3 spans 15 residues.

This clonotype has just a few counts. The V and J genes are TRBV9 and TRBJ1-5, with 7 bases lining up with TRBD1. CDR3 length: 14 amino acids. The trim removed 4 bases at V and 6 bases at J, leaving 7 bases unmatched. From germline, CDR1 is SGDLS and CDR2 YYNGEE. This chain's CDR3 is CASSLSGGSQPQHF. In DNA form, the CDR3 reads TGTGCCAGCAGCCTCTCAGGGGGTAGTCAGCCCCAGCATTTT.

The chain is built from TRBV6-1 and TRBJ2-7; 8 nucleotides match TRBD2. Germline lookup yields CDR1 MNHNS and CDR2 SASEGT. Germline trimming cut 4 bases from V and 0 bases from J; bases unmatched to any gene: 5. The CDR3 runs to 15 residues. This CDR3 reads CASSVTGGGSYEQYV. The CDR3 DNA sequence: TGTGCCAGCAGTGTCACCGGGGGGGGCTCCTACGAGCAGTACGTC.

There are a few counts of this clonotype. The V call is TRBV5-1, the J call TRBJ2-1; D unresolved. V was cut by 0 bases and J by 2 bases, with 6 bases left in between. Germline-derived CDR1 and CDR2 are SGHRS and YFSETQ. This CDR3 spans 14 amino acids. The CDR3 DNA sequence: TGCGCCAGCAGCTTGGAAGGTCCCTACAATGAGCAGTTCTTC. It codes for CASSLEGPYNEQFF.

The chain uses TRBV20-1 and TRBJ2-1; TRBD1 matches at 7 bases. Trimming cost V 4 bases and J 7 bases; bases outside gene matches: 13. The CDR3 has 15 residues. From germline, CDR1 is DFQATT and CDR2 SNEGSKA (reference sequence). As DNA, the CDR3 is TGCAGTGCTAATTATGGGACAGACAGGTCGAATGAGCAGTTCTTC. Residues: CSANYGTDRSNEQFF.

This clonotype was observed a handful of times. This rearrangement joins TRBV19 to TRBJ1-1; a weak D match, TRBD1 (5 bases). This CDR3 has 17 residues. The germline V gene has CDR1 LNHDA and CDR2 SQIVND (reference sequence). The V end lost 7 bases, the J end lost 0 bases, and 21 bases lay between the germline ends. CDR3 bases: TGTGCCAGTATCCCCCCTTATGGGGCGGGCTTGAACACTGAAGCTTTCTTT. Translated, it gives CASIPPYGAGLNTEAFF.

This clonotype appeared a few times. The chain recombines TRBV4-1 with TRBJ1-1; 10 nucleotides agree with TRBD1. Germline V CDR1 and CDR2: MGHRA, YSYEKL. The V and J ends lost 0 bases and 4 bases, in that order; junction bases with no gene match: 11. The CDR3 is made up of 18 amino acids. Here the CDR3 DNA reads TGCGCCAGCAGCCAAGATCCCTCCGGGACAGGGGCCCTCACTGAAGCTTTCTTT. The encoded protein is CASSQDPSGTGALTEAFF.

This clonotype was seen repeatedly, ten times or more. The genes are TRBV29-1 and TRBJ2-1, with 10 bases lining up with TRBD1. V lost 5 bases to trimming and J lost 7 bases; unmatched junction nucleotides: 5. Germline assignment: CDR1 SQVTM and CDR2 ANQGSEA. The CDR3 loop spans 13 amino acids. This chain's CDR3 is CSVRTGGWNEQFF. The CDR3 coding sequence is TGCAGCGTTCGGACAGGGGGTTGGAATGAGCAGTTCTTC.

The gene calls are TRBV7-2 and TRBJ2-1, with D hard to call. Trimming stripped 3 bases from V and 1 base from J, with 7 bases between. The CDR3 loop spans 14 amino acids. In germline, CDR1 is SGHTA, CDR2 FQGNSA. The CDR3 protein is CASSFMRSYNEQFF. CDR3 coding DNA: TGTGCCAGCAGCTTTATGCGGTCCTACAATGAGCAGTTCTTC.

This clonotype was counted only a few times. V usage is TRBV11-3 and J usage is TRBJ1-6; D perhaps matches TRBD1 (5 bases). The germline V and J ends were trimmed by 8 bases and 6 bases, with 11 bases remaining between them. Per the germline V gene, CDR1 is SGHNT and CDR2 is YENEEA. This CDR3 has 13 residues. The CDR3 coding sequence is TGTGCCAGCGGGACGGCAGTTAATTCACCCCTCCACTTT. It yields the protein CASGTAVNSPLHF.

The genes are TRBV20-1 and TRBJ1-2, with 7 bases identical to TRBD1. Unmatched junction bases numbered 13, after V lost 5 bases and J lost 13 bases. The CDR3 has 12 amino acids. Germline V gene sequence: CDR1 DFQATT, CDR2 SNEGSKA (reference sequence). CDR3 region: CSAPDRAVRCTF. Written as DNA, the CDR3 is TGCAGTGCTCCAGACAGGGCAGTCCGGTGCACCTTC.

The rearrangement links TRBV5-6 to TRBJ2-5, with D unclear. V was cut by 5 bases and J by 2 bases, with 10 bases left in between. Germline values: CDR1 SGHDT, CDR2 YYEEEE. The CDR3 loop spans 13 amino acids. The CDR3 region is CASRVGGQETQYF. In DNA form, the CDR3 reads TGTGCCAGCAGGGTGGGTGGACAAGAGACCCAGTACTTC. The full variable domain, in which reference TRBV5-6 and TRBJ2-5 provide the parts outside the CDR3, is DAGVTQSPTHLIKTRGQQVTLRCSPKSGHDTVSWYQQALGQGPQFIFQYYEEEERQRGNFPDRFSGHQFPNYSSELNVNALLLGDSALYLCASRVGGQETQYFGPGTRLLVL.

This clonotype was counted between two and nine times. The chain uses TRBV28 and TRBJ2-5, with 12 nucleotides matching TRBD2. The CDR3 covers 15 residues. Germline-derived CDR1 and CDR2 are MDHEN and SYDVKM. V shed 3 bases and J 6 bases; nucleotides not matched to a gene: 5. CDR3 residues: CASSFGLAGTKTQYF. The CDR3 region has the DNA TGTGCCAGCAGTTTCGGACTAGCGGGAACGAAGACCCAGTACTTC.

The chain carries TRBV11-3 and TRBJ1-3; D unclear. The germline V and J ends were trimmed by 3 bases and 6 bases, with 9 bases remaining between them. Germline CDR1 is SGHNT and CDR2 is YENEEA. There are 13 residues in the CDR3. The CDR3 loop is CASSFPGENTIYF. In nucleotides, the CDR3 is TGTGCCAGCAGCTTCCCGGGTGAAAACACCATATATTTT.

This clonotype appeared a few times. The rearrangement links TRBV7-2 to TRBJ2-7, with 7 bases lining up with TRBD2. The CDR3 loop spans 13 amino acids. Germline V gives CDR1 SGHTA, CDR2 FQGNSA. The V and J ends lost 3 bases and 5 bases, in that order; junction bases with no gene match: 4. The CDR3 sequence is CASSFMGGDEQYV. CDR3 DNA sequence: TGTGCCAGCAGCTTTATGGGGGGGGACGAGCAGTACGTC.